This paragraph covers one TCR beta chain sequence. The data were obtained in a study of cytomegalovirus exposure and HLA in healthy donors. This table comes from immunoSEQ multiplex PCR, and its TCRdb copy is limited to in-frame clones, with some not included. Of 110,000 to 150,000 clones in the sample, 84% were seen once. Germline V gene sequence: CDR1 SGHDT, CDR2 YYEEEE. V lost 4 bases to trimming and J lost 8 bases, with 12 bases between them. The CDR3 loop spans 13 amino acids. The chain recombines TRBV5-6 with TRBJ2-2; D unresolved. Material: PBMCs. The TCR comes from a woman aged 25 to 39 in good health and CMV-seronegative. CDR3 in amino acids: CASSRKNSGELFF. DNA of the CDR3: TGTGCCAGCAGCCGAAAAAACTCAGGGGAGCTGTTTTTT.